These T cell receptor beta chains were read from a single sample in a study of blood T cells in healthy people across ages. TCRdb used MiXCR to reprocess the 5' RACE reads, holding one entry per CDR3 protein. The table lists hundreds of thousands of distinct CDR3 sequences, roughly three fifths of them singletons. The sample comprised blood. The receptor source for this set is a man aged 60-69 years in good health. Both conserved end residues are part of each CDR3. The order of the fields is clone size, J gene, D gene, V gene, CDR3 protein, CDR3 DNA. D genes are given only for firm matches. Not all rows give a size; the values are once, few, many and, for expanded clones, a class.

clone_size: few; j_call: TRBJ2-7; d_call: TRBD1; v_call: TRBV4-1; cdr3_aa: CASRLGQGHEQYF; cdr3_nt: TGCGCCAGCAGATTGGGACAGGGCCACGAGCAGTACTTC
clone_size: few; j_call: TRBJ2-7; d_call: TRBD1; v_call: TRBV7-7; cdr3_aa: CASSPLGTARTHEQYF; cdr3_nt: TGTGCCAGCAGCCCCCTCGGGACAGCCAGAACCCACGAGCAGTACTTC
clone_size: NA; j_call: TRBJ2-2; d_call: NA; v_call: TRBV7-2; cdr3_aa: CASSLVNGGTGELFF; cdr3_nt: TGTGCCAGCAGCTTAGTAAACGGAGGCACCGGGGAGCTGTTTTTT
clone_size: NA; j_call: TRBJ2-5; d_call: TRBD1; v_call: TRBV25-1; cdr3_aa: CASSEMGQQETQYF; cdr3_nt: TGTGCCAGCAGTGAGATGGGACAGCAAGAGACCCAGTACTTC
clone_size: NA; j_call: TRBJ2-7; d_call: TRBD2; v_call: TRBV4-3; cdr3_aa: CASGPGLATYEQYF; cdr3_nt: TGCGCCAGCGGCCCTGGACTAGCGACTTACGAGCAGTACTTC
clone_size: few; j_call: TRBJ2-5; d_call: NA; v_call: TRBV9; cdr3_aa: CASSGGLGLETQYF; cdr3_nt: TGTGCCAGCAGCGGGGGGCTGGGGCTGGAGACCCAGTACTTC
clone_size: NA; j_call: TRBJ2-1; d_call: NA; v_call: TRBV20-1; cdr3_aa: CSAGGQRGHNEQFF; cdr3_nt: TGCAGTGCTGGGGGGCAAAGGGGACACAATGAGCAGTTCTTC
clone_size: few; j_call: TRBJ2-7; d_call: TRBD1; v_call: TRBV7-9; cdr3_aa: CASSLGTGYSLSYEQYF; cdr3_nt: TGTGCCAGCAGCTTAGGGACAGGGTACTCCCTCTCCTACGAGCAGTACTTC
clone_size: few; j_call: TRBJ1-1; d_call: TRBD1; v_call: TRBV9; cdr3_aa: CASSVEAWGTAMNTEAFF; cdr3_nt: TGTGCCAGCAGCGTAGAGGCGTGGGGGACAGCCATGAACACTGAAGCTTTCTTT
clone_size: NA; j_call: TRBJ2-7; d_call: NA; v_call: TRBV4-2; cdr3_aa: CASSQEAGTLEPQYF; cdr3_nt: TGTGCCAGCAGCCAAGAAGCAGGGACCCTGGAGCCCCAGTACTTC
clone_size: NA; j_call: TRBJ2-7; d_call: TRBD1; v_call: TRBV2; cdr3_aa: CASATGVGYEQYF; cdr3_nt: TGTGCCAGCGCTACAGGGGTGGGCTACGAGCAGTACTTC
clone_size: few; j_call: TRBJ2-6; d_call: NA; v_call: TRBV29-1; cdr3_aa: CSVQVGTAGIALTF; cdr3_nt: TGCAGCGTCCAAGTGGGGACGGCGGGTATAGCCCTGACTTTC
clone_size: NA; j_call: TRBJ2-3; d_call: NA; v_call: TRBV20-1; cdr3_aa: CSARDLRTAALDTQYF; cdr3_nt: TGCAGTGCTAGAGATTTGAGGACAGCGGCCCTGGATACGCAGTATTTT
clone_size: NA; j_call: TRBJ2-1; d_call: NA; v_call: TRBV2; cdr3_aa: CASSETYNNEQFF; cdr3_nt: TGTGCCAGCAGTGAAACTTACAACAATGAGCAGTTCTTC
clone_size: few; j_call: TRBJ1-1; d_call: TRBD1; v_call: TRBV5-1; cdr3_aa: CASRPDRGRTEAFF; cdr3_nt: TGCGCCAGCAGACCGGACAGGGGTAGAACTGAAGCTTTCTTT
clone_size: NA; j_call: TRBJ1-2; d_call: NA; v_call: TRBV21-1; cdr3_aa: CASGDRVDYGYTF; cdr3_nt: TGTGCCAGCGGGGACAGGGTGGACTATGGCTACACCTTC
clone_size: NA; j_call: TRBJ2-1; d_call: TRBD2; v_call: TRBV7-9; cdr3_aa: CASRNSGAHNEQFF; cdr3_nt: TGTGCCAGCAGGAATAGCGGGGCCCACAATGAGCAGTTCTTC
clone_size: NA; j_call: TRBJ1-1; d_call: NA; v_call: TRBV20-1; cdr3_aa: CSASIPDPDRKAEAFF; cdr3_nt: TGCAGTGCTAGCATTCCCGACCCAGACAGGAAGGCTGAAGCTTTCTTT
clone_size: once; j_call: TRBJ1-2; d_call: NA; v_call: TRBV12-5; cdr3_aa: CASGLGYRGYTF; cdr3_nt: TGTGCTAGTGGTTTGGGGTATCGAGGCTACACCTTC
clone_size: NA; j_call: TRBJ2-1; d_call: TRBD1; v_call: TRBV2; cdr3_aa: CASSTGTGAYNEQFF; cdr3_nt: TGTGCCAGCAGTACCGGGACAGGGGCCTACAATGAGCAGTTCTTC
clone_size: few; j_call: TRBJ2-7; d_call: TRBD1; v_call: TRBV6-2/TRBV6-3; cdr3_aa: CASSYPTGRMDEQYF; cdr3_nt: TGTGCCAGCAGTTACCCGACAGGGCGAATGGACGAGCAGTACTTC
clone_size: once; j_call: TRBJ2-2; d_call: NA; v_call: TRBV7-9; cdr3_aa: CASSLGRPSTNTGELFF; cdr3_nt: TGTGCCAGCAGCTTAGGACGGCCTAGCACTAACACCGGGGAGCTGTTTTTT
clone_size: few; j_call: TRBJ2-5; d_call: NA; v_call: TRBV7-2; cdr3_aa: CASSATGTLQETQYF; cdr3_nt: TGTGCCAGCAGCGCAACCGGGACACTCCAAGAGACCCAGTACTTC
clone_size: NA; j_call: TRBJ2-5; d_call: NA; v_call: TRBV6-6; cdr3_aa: CASSYDRSSQETQYF; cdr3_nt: TGTGCCAGCAGTTACGACCGATCCTCCCAAGAGACCCAGTACTTC
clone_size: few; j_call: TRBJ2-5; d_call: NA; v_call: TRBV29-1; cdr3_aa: CSVEDSRGSRETQYF; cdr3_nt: TGCAGCGTTGAAGATTCGCGCGGGTCGAGGGAGACCCAGTACTTC
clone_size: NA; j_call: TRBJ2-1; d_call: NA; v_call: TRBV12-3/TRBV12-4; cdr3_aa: CASSRPTSYNEQFF; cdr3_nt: TGTGCCAGCAGTCGCCCTACCTCCTACAATGAGCAGTTCTTC
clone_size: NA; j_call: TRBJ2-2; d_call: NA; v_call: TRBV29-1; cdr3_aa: CSVRTSTNTGELFF; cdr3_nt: TGCAGCGTACGGACGAGTACGAACACCGGGGAGCTGTTTTTT
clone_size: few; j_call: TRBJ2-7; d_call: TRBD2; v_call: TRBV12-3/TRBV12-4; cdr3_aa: CASSGLVLHEQYF; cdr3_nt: TGTGCCAGCAGCGGACTAGTTTTACACGAGCAGTACTTC
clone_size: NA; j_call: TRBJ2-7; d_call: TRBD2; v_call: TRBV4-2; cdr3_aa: CASSQEASGGADEQYF; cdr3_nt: TGTGCCAGCAGCCAAGAGGCTAGCGGGGGGGCTGACGAGCAGTACTTC
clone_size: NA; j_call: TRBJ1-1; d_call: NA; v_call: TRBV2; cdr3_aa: CASSEFQGRPEAFF; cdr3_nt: TGTGCCAGCAGTGAATTCCAGGGAAGGCCTGAAGCTTTCTTT
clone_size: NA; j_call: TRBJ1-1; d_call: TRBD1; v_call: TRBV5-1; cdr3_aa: CASSLEGGGWSTEAFF; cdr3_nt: TGCGCCAGCAGCTTGGAGGGAGGGGGCTGGTCCACTGAAGCTTTCTTT
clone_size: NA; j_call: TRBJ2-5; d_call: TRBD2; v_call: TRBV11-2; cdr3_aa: CASSLTGTRVAQETQYF; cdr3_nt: TGTGCCAGCAGCTTGACCGGGACTAGGGTGGCCCAAGAGACCCAGTACTTC